This entry lists 10 T cell receptor beta chains sequenced from one sample in a study of blood T cell repertoires in COVID-19. Some clones are missing from TCRdb's copy, which holds only in-frame ones; the method was immunoSEQ multiplex PCR. The repertoire holds about 260,000 clones, approximately 90% seen once, with around 2.8% in the top ten. Sequencing was done on a sample of PBMCs or T cells enriched from blood (not recorded which). Receptor source: a man aged 35-49 years who had been exposed to COVID-19.

This chain uses TRBV6-5 with TRBJ2-6, with 9 bases identical to TRBD2. Germline V gene data show CDR1 as MNHEY and CDR2 as SVGAGI. The CDR3 spans 15 residues. V was clipped by 4 bases and J by 2 bases; unmatched bases: 0. The CDR3 nucleotides are TGTGCCAGCAGTTGGACTAGCGCTGGGGCCAACGTCCTGACTTTC. It specifies CASSWTSAGANVLTF.

V and J are TRBV10-3 and TRBJ2-7; 7 nucleotides align to TRBD2. V was pared by 9 bases and J by 8 bases, with 10 bases of the junction left unmatched. The CDR3 is made up of 12 amino acids. CDR1 is ENHRY and CDR2 is SYGVKD in the germline V gene. The CDR3: CAIAGTTFQQYF. The CDR3 coding sequence is TGTGCCATAGCCGGGACTACCTTTCAGCAGTACTTC.

The J gene is TRBJ1-2, the V gene TRBV7-2; D uncertain. V gave up 2 bases and J gave up 0 bases, with 7 bases separating them. Looked up from germline, CDR1 is SGHTA and CDR2 is FQGNSA. This CDR3 is 14 amino acids long. The CDR3 sequence: CASSLFGANYGYTF. The CDR3, as DNA: TGTGCCAGCAGCTTATTCGGGGCTAACTATGGCTACACCTTC.

The chain has TRBV2 and TRBJ2-7; no definite D call. Trimming pared 6 bases from V and 3 bases from J, leaving 15 bases between. Germline CDR1 reads SNHLY; CDR2 reads FYNNEI. CDR3 length equals 14 residues. The chain's CDR3 is CASRRDKLIYEQYF. CDR3 bases: TGTGCCAGCAGGCGAGACAAGTTGATCTACGAGCAGTACTTC.

This clone has only one observation. The CDR3 reads CASSMEGLGTEAFF. The CDR3 nucleotides read TGTGCCAGTAGTATGGAGGGCCTCGGCACTGAAGCTTTCTTT. The gene calls are TRBV19 and TRBJ1-1; D not resolved. CDR1 and CDR2 from the germline V gene are LNHDA and SQIVND (reference sequence). V was clipped by 3 bases and J by 4 bases, with 12 bases between them. The CDR3 runs to 14 residues.

The chain has TRBV7-2 and TRBJ2-3, with TRBD2 matching over 8 bases. Trimming took 2 bases from V and 4 from J; bases not matched to a gene: 5. Germline V gives CDR1 SGHTA, CDR2 FQGNSA. This CDR3 has 15 residues. CDR3 protein: CASSLIAGGPDTQYF. CDR3 nucleotide sequence: TGTGCCAGCAGCTTAATCGCGGGAGGCCCAGATACGCAGTATTTT. The whole variable domain, remainder taken from reference TRBV7-2 and TRBJ2-3, is GAGVSQSPSNKVTEKGKDVELRCDPISGHTALYWYRQSLGQGLEFLIYFQGNSAPDKSGLPSDRFSAERTGGSVSTLTIQRTQQEDSAVYLCASSLIAGGPDTQYFGPGTRLTVL.

This clone is a singleton in its sample. The chain employs TRBV28 and TRBJ2-1; D is possibly TRBD1 (6 bases). The V end was cut by 9 bases, the J end by 3 bases, with 9 bases between. Germline lookup yields CDR1 MDHEN and CDR2 SYDVKM. The CDR3 consists of 12 residues. This CDR3 is CASLGGYNEQFF. In nucleotides, the CDR3 is TGTGCCAGTTTAGGGGGCTACAATGAGCAGTTCTTC.

The chain employs TRBV15 and TRBJ2-5; the match to TRBD1 covers 8 bases. V trimming: 0 bases; J trimming: 3 bases; junction bases outside the gene matches: 3. The CDR3 sequence is 15 residues long. Germline V lookup: CDR1 LNHNV, CDR2 YYDKDF (reference sequence). The chain's CDR3 is CATSRDRGPEETQYF. The DNA of the CDR3 is TGTGCCACCAGCAGAGACAGGGGGCCCGAAGAGACCCAGTACTTC. The full variable domain, in which reference TRBV15 and TRBJ2-5 provide the parts outside the CDR3, is DAMVIQNPRYQVTQFGKPVTLSCSQTLNHNVMYWYQQKSSQAPKLLFHYYDKDFNNEADTPDNFQSRRPNTSFCFLDIRSPGLGDTAMYLCATSRDRGPEETQYFGPGTRLLVL.

This chain uses TRBV7-8 with TRBJ2-3; the D gene is possibly TRBD1 (6 bases). CDR1 is SGHVS, CDR2 FQNEAQ, per germline. V lost 3 bases and J lost 3, with 16 bases in between. This CDR3 spans 16 amino acids. CDR3 bases: TGTGCCAGCAGCTTCAAGCAGGGGAAGACTACAGATACGCAGTATTTT. As protein: CASSFKQGKTTDTQYF.

V and J are TRBV19 and TRBJ2-7; TRBD1 agrees at 9 bases. Unmatched junction bases numbered 9, after V lost 0 bases and J lost 3 bases. The CDR3 runs 17 residues. The germline CDR1 and CDR2 sequences are LNHDA and SQIVND (reference sequence). The CDR3 loop is CASSIELVGTGHYEQYF. CDR3 in DNA: TGTGCCAGTAGTATAGAGCTTGTAGGGACAGGGCACTACGAGCAGTACTTC.